The T cell receptor beta chain described here comes from a study of shared clonotypes between healthy human individuals. Study context: Every donor yielded three CD4 naive, three CD4 memory, two CD8 naive and one CD8 memory plate.

Each PCR replicate from the sorted subsets contained about 200 ng DNA, which is tens of thousands of T cell genomes. Method: immunoSEQ multiplex PCR; TCRdb's copy keeps in-frame clones and lacks some. The table records roughly 2.2 million clones, over 90% of them present only once. Looked up from germline, CDR1 is SGHNT and CDR2 is YYREEE (reference sequence). Germline trimming cut 4 bases from V and 5 bases from J; bases unmatched to any gene: 9. This CDR3 is built from 17 residues. On this clone: What it binds is not known.

The study's findings and limits: Non-shared clonotypes displayed generation probabilities falling below those of clonotypes present in all four donors.

The receptor was isolated from a man younger than 35 in good health. Some clones in this sample may be carry-over from other donors' samples. The sequencing input was naive CD4+ T cells from PBMCs. The subset was: CD45RA+ positively selected. This sequence joins TRBV5-4 and TRBJ2-2; 12 nucleotides agree with TRBD2. CDR3 sequence (DNA): TGTGCCAGCAGCGGCCCGACTAGCGGGAGTGTTACCGGGGAGCTGTTTTTT. Translated, it gives CASSGPTSGSVTGELFF.